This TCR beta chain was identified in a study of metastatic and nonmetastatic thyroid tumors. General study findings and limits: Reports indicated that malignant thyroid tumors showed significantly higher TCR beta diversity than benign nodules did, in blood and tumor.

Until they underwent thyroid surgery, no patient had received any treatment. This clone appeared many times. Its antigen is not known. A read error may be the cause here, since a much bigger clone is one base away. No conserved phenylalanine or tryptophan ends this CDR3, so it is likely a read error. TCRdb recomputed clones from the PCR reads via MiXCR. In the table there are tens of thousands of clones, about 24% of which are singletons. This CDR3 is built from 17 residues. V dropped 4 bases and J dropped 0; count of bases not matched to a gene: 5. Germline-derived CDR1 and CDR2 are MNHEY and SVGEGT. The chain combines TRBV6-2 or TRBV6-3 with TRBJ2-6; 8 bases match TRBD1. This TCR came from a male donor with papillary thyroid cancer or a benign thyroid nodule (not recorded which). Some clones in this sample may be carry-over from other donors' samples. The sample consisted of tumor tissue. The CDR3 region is CASSWDRTYSGANVLTS. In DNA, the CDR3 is TGTGCCAGCAGTTGGGACAGGACTTACTCTGGGGCCAACGTCCTGACTTCC.